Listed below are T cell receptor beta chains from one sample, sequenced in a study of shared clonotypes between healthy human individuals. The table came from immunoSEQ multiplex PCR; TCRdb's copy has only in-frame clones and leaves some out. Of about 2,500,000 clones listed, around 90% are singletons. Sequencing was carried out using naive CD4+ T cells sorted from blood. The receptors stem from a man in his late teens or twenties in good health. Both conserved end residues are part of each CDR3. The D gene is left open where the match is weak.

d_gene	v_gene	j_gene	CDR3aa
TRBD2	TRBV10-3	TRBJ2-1	CAITTGLAGLDEQFF
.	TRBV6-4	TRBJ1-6	CASSESPGNNSPLHF
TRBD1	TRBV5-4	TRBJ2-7	CASRIKGTGFYEQYF
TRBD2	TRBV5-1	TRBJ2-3	CASSLRGDRVAGVSDTQYF
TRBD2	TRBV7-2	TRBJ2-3	CASSLESYVLAGAGDTQYF
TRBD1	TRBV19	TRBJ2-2	CASSTPGGTGELFF
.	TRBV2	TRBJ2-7	CASSLEQGGGYEQYF
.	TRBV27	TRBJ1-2	CASSLSPLTNYGYTF
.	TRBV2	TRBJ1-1	CASSANDGTEAFF
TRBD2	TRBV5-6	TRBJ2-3	CASNERLAGITDTQYF
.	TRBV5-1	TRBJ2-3	CASSLGVRTDTQYF
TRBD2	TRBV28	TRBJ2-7	CASSPQPPSGRSRQYF
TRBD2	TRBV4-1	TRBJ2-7	CASSQEPGLAGGNEQYF
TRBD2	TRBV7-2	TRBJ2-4	CASSPRRTRDIQYF
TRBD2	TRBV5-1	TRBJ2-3	CASSLRLAGNSGADTQYF
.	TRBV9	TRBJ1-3	CASSFDPGTQSSGNTIYF